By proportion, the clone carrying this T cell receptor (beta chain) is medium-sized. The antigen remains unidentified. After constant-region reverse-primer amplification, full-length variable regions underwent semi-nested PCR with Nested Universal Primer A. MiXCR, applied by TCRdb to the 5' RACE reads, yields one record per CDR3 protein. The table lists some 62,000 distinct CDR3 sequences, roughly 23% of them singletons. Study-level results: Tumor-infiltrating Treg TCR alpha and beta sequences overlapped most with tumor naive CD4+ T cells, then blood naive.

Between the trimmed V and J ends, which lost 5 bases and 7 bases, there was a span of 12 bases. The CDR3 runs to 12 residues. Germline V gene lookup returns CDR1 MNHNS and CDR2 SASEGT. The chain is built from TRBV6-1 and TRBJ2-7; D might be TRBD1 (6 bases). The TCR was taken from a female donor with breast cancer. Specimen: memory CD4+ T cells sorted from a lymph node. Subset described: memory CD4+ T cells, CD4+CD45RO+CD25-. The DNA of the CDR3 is TGTGCCAGCAGTATTGGACAGACGGAGCAGTACTTC. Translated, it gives CASSIGQTEQYF.